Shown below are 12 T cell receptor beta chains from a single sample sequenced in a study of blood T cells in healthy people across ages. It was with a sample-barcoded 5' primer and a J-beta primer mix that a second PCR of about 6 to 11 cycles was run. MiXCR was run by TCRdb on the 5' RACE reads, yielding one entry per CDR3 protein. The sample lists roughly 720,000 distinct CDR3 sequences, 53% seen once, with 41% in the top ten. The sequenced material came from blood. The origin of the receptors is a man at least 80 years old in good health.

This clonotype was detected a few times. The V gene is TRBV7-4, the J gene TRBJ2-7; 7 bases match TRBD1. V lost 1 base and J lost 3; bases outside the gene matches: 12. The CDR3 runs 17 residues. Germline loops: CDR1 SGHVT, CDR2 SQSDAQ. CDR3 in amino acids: CASSLVIAEGACYEQYF. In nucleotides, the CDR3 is TGTGCCAGCAGCTTAGTGATCGCCGAGGGGGCCTGCTACGAGCAGTACTTC.

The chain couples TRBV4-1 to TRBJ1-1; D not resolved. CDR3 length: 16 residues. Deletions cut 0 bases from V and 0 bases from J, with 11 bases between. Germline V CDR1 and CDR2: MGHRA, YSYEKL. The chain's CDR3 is CASSQDRAGLNTEAFF. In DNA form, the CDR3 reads TGCGCCAGCAGCCAAGATCGGGCAGGCTTGAACACTGAAGCTTTCTTT.

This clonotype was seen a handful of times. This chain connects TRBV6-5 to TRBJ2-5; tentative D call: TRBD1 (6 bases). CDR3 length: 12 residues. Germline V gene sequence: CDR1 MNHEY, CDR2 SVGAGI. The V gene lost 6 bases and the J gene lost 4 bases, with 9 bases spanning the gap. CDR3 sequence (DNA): TGTGCCAGCAGACAGGGATCAGAGACCCAGTACTTC. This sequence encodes CASRQGSETQYF.

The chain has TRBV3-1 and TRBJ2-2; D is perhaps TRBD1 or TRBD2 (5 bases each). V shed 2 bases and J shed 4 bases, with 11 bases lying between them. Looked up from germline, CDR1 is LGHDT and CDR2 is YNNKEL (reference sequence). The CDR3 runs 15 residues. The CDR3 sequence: CASSQLPGGTGELFF. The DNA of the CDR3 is TGTGCCAGCAGCCAACTCCCTGGGGGCACCGGGGAGCTGTTTTTT.

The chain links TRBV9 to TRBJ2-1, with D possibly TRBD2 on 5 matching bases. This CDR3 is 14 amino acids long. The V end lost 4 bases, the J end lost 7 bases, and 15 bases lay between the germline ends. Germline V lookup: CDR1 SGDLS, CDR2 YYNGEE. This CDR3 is CASSYVGRGNEQFF. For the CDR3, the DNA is TGTGCCAGCAGCTACGTTGGTCGCGGGAATGAGCAGTTCTTC.

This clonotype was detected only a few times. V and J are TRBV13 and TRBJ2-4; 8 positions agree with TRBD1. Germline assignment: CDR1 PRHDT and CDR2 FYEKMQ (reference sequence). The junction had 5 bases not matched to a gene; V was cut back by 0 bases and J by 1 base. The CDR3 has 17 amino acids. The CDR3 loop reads CASSLGPRQGAKNIQYF. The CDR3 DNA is TGTGCCAGCAGCTTAGGTCCGAGACAGGGGGCCAAAAACATTCAGTACTTC.

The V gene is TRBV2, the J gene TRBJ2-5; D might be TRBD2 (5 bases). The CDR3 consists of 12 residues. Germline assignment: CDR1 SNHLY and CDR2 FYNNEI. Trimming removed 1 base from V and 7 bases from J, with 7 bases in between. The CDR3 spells CASSEGRGTQYF. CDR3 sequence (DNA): TGTGCCAGCAGTGAAGGCCGGGGGACCCAGTACTTC.

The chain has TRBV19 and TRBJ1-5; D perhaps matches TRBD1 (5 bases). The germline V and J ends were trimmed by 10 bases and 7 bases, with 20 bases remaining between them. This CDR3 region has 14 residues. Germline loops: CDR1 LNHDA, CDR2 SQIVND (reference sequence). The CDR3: CANWGTPSGQPQHF. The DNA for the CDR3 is TGTGCCAACTGGGGGACCCCTTCGGGACAGCCCCAGCATTTT.

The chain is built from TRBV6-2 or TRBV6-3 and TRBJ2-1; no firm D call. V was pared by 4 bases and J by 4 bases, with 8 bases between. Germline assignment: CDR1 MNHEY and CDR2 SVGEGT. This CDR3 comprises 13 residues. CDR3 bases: TGTGCCAGCAGTTCACTTCCGTACAATGAGCAGTTCTTC. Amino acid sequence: CASSSLPYNEQFF.

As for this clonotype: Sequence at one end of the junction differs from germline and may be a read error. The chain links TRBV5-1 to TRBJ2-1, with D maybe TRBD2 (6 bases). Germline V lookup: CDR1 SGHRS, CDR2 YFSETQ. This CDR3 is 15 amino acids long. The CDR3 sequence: CASSLRVAAYSEQFF. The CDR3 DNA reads TGCGCCAGCAGCTTGAGAGTAGCGGCTTACAGTGAGCAGTTCTTC.

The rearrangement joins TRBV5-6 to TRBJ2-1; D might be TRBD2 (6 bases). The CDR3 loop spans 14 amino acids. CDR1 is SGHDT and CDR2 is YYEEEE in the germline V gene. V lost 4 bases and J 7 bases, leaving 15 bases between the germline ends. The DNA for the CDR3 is TGTGCCAGCAGCGCGGGACGGAGAACGAATGAGCAGTTCTTC. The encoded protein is CASSAGRRTNEQFF.

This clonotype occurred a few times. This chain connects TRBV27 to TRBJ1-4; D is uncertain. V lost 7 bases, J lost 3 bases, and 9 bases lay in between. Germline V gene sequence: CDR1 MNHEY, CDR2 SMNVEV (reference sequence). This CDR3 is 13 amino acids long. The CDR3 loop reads CASTLNANEKLFF. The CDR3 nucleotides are TGTGCCAGCACACTGAACGCTAATGAAAAACTGTTTTTT.